Following are 12 T cell receptor beta chains from one sample sequenced in a study of early T cells in non-severe SARS-CoV-2 infection. TCRdb processed the 5' RACE reads anew with MiXCR; each CDR3 protein has one entry. This sample has over 75,000 distinct CDR3 sequences; 13% occur once, and the top ten carry around 2.4%. Sequenced input: whole blood. Receptors originate from an adult who was a healthcare worker with PCR-confirmed SARS-CoV-2 infection or an uninfected control (not recorded which).

The chain recombines TRBV7-9 with TRBJ2-1, with D perhaps assigned TRBD1 or TRBD2 (7 bases each). Germline V gene data show CDR1 as SEHNR and CDR2 as FQNEAQ (reference sequence). The germline V and J ends were trimmed by 5 bases and 6 bases, with 14 bases remaining between them. The CDR3 extends over 14 amino acids. CDR3 nucleotide sequence: TGTGCCAGCAGCCCACTCAGGGGGGGCAATGAGCAGTTCTTC. Residues: CASSPLRGGNEQFF.

The sample holds many counts of this clonotype. The rearrangement uses TRBV2 and TRBJ1-2; 9 bases line up with TRBD1. The germline gives CDR1 SNHLY, CDR2 FYNNEI. The CDR3 length is 16 residues. Trimming removed 11 bases from V and 3 bases from J; junction bases left unmatched: 16. CDR3 in amino acids: CARYTLTGGRDYGYTF. CDR3 nucleotides: TGTGCCCGCTATACCCTGACAGGGGGACGCGACTATGGCTACACCTTC.

A remark on this clonotype: A read error is possible here, since a much larger clone lies one base away. This chain joins TRBV29-1 and TRBJ2-6; D possibly corresponds to TRBD1 (6 bases). CDR3 length equals 15 residues. Germline values: CDR1 SQVTM, CDR2 ANQGSEA. For the CDR3, the DNA is TGCAGCGTTGCAGGGGTCTTCTCTGGGGCCAGCGTCCTGACTTTC. It specifies CSVAGVFSGASVLTF.

This clonotype has a handful of counts. The chain is built from TRBV11-2 and TRBJ2-3, with 10 bases matching TRBD2. V shed 2 bases, J shed 2 bases, and the junction held 4 bases outside the gene matches. CDR1 and CDR2 (germline): SGHAT, FQNNGV. The CDR3 runs 16 residues. CDR3 bases: TGTGCCAGCAGCTTACTAGCGGGGGCCTCCACAGATACGCAGTATTTT. Amino acid sequence: CASSLLAGASTDTQYF.

The chain has TRBV3-1 and TRBJ1-3; no clear D. Germline V CDR1 and CDR2: LGHDT, YNNKEL (reference sequence). CDR3 length: 13 amino acids. The V end was cut by 5 bases, the J end by 0 bases, with 5 bases between. The CDR3 bases are TGTGCCAGCAGCTTCAGCTCTGGAAACACCATATATTTT. Residues: CASSFSSGNTIYF. The full variable domain, completed using reference TRBV3-1 and TRBJ1-3, is DTAVSQTPKYLVTQMGNDKSIKCEQNLGHDTMYWYKQDSKKFLKIMFSYNNKELIINETVPNRFSPKSPDKAHLNLHINSLELGDSAVYFCASSFSSGNTIYFGEGSWLTVV.

The chain recombines TRBV6-2 or TRBV6-3 with TRBJ2-2, with 9 bases that match TRBD2. With 10 bases clipped from V and 4 bases from J, the junction kept 4 bases outside the gene matches. This CDR3 spans 13 amino acids. Germline V gives CDR1 MNHEY, CDR2 SVGEGT. CDR3 sequence reads: CATRLAATGELFF. In DNA form, the CDR3 reads TGTGCCACCCGACTAGCGGCCACCGGGGAGCTGTTTTTT.

The rearrangement joins TRBV7-2 to TRBJ2-7; no definite D call. Trimming pared 2 bases from V and 4 bases from J, leaving 18 bases between. The CDR3 length is 16 residues. CDR1 and CDR2 from the germline V gene are SGHTA and FQGNSA. DNA for the CDR3: TGTGCCAGCAGCTTATTATTGGGAAAATTGGGGTACGAGCAGTACTTC. This gives the protein CASSLLLGKLGYEQYF.

This chain uses TRBV12-3 or TRBV12-4 with TRBJ2-2, with 7 bases matching TRBD1. Trimming removed 6 bases from V and 6 bases from J; junction bases left unmatched: 4. This CDR3 region has 13 residues. The CDR3 DNA follows: TGTGCCAGCAGCGAGACAGGGTCCGGGGAGCTGTTTTTT. It encodes CASSETGSGELFF.

This clonotype showed up just a few times. The rearrangement links TRBV21-1 to TRBJ2-3; TRBD2, the table's D call, lacks a check against the DNA. TRBV21-1 is termed a pseudogene. This CDR3 is built from 14 residues. The CDR3 coding sequence is TGTGCCAGCCACACTGGGACTACGGCGAAGTCGCAGTATTTT. Protein sequence: CASHTGTTAKSQYF.

The chain couples TRBV9 to TRBJ2-5; D is possibly TRBD2 (6 bases). The length of the CDR3 is 16 residues. Germline V gene data show CDR1 as SGDLS and CDR2 as YYNGEE. The germline V and J ends were trimmed by 3 bases and 3 bases, with 18 bases remaining between them. CDR3 bases: TGTGCCAGCAGCGAGTTGGGGGGTACCTCCAAAGAGACCCAGTACTTC. Amino acids: CASSELGGTSKETQYF.

The chain employs TRBV6-1 and TRBJ1-5; 10 nucleotides line up with TRBD1. This CDR3 spans 16 amino acids. With V trimmed by 7 bases and J by 1 base, 7 bases remained unmatched. The germline gives CDR1 MNHNS, CDR2 SASEGT. In nucleotides, the CDR3 is TGTGCCAGCATCCGGGACAGGGGAAGGAGCAATCAGCCCCAGCATTTT. Residues: CASIRDRGRSNQPQHF.

This clonotype occurred a few times. The chain couples TRBV29-1 to TRBJ2-1; D ambiguous. The germline gives CDR1 SQVTM, CDR2 ANQGSEA. The CDR3 sequence is 12 residues long. The germline V and J ends were trimmed by 2 bases and 5 bases, with 7 bases remaining between them. CDR3 amino acids: CSVEQLHNEQFF. CDR3 bases: TGCAGCGTTGAACAACTTCACAATGAGCAGTTCTTC.